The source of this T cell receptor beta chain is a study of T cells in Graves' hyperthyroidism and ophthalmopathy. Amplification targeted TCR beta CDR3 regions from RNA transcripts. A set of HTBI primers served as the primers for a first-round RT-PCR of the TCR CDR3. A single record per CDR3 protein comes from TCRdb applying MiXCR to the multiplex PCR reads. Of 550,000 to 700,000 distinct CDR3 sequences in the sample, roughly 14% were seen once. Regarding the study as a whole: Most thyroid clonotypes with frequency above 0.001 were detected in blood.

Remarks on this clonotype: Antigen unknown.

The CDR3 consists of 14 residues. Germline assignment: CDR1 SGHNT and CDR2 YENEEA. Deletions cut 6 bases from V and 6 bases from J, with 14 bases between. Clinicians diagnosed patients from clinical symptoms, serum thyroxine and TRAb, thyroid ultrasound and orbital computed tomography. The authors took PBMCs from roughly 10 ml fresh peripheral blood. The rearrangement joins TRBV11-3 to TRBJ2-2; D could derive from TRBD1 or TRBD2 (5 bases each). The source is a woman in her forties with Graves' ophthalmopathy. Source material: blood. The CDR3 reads CASRSRDAAGELFF. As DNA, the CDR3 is TGTGCCAGCAGAAGCCGGGACGCCGCCGGGGAGCTGTTTTTT.